One sample yielded the 13 T cell receptor beta chains listed below, sequenced in a study of control samples from healthy donors and cancer patients. Clones were read by immunoSEQ multiplex PCR, and TCRdb kept only the in-frame ones, dropping some. The table records under 450,000 clones, roughly 90% of them present only once. What was sequenced was PBMCs. These receptors all come from a man in his forties with head and neck cancer.

The CDR3 loop is CASSPGLAGGPGTDTQYF. Written as DNA, the CDR3 is TGTGCCAGCAGCCCGGGACTAGCGGGGGGTCCCGGCACAGATACGCAGTATTTT. The chain joins TRBV7-3 to TRBJ2-3; 15 bases align to TRBD2. CDR1 is SGHTA, CDR2 FQGTGA, per germline. J lost 1 base, V lost 5 bases, and 7 bases had no gene match. This CDR3 spans 18 amino acids.

The chain couples TRBV27 to TRBJ1-1, with TRBD1 as a possible D gene (5 bases). The CDR3 spans 14 residues. Between the trimmed V and J ends, which lost 3 bases and 5 bases, there was a span of 13 bases. The germline CDR1 and CDR2 sequences are MNHEY and SMNVEV (reference sequence). The DNA of the CDR3 is TGTGCCAGCAGTTTGGGACGGGAGGGTACTGAAGCTTTCTTT. It is translated as CASSLGREGTEAFF.

The chain joins TRBV29-1 to TRBJ1-1, with 9 nucleotides matching TRBD1. Germline V lookup: CDR1 SQVTM, CDR2 ANQGSEA. With 8 bases clipped from V and 4 bases from J, the junction kept 8 bases outside the gene matches. This CDR3 spans 13 amino acids. CDR3 sequence: CSLDRGIRTEAFF. In DNA, the CDR3 is TGCAGCCTGGACAGGGGAATACGCACTGAAGCTTTCTTT.

This chain connects TRBV27 to TRBJ2-2; tentative D call: TRBD2 (6 bases). This CDR3 has 16 amino acids. Germline lookup yields CDR1 MNHEY and CDR2 SMNVEV (reference sequence). The V and J ends lost 2 bases and 7 bases respectively, with 17 bases between them. The CDR3: CASSLPSPGVGGELFF. CDR3 nucleotide sequence: TGTGCCAGCAGTTTACCCTCTCCGGGAGTAGGCGGGGAGCTGTTTTTT.

This clone was seen once. The V and J genes are TRBV19 and TRBJ2-2, with D possibly TRBD2 on 5 matching bases. The germline V gene encodes CDR1 LNHDA and CDR2 SQIVND (reference sequence). The CDR3 has 13 residues. Trimming pared 5 bases from V and 7 bases from J, leaving 11 bases between. Here the CDR3 reads CASSPTRGGELFF. The CDR3 bases are TGTGCCAGTAGTCCTACTCGGGGCGGGGAGCTGTTTTTT.

V gene TRBV6-5 combines with J gene TRBJ1-2; 8 bases line up with TRBD1. V was pared by 5 bases and J by 4 bases, with 3 bases of the junction left unmatched. There are 13 residues in the CDR3. The germline V gene has CDR1 MNHEY and CDR2 SVGAGI. The CDR3 bases are TGTGCCAGCAGTAAACAGGGGGGCTATGGCTACACCTTC. This codes for CASSKQGGYGYTF.

The chain carries TRBV6-5 and TRBJ2-7; weak D call: TRBD2 (5 bases). V was shortened by 6 bases and J by 4 bases, with 19 bases between the two germline ends. There are 15 residues in the CDR3. Per the germline V gene, CDR1 is MNHEY and CDR2 is SVGAGI. The CDR3 loop is CASSAADPTGYEQYF. The DNA for the CDR3 is TGTGCCAGCAGCGCAGCGGACCCCACGGGATACGAGCAGTACTTC.

This clone appeared once. The chain links TRBV7-2 to TRBJ2-7; perhaps TRBD1 as D (5 bases). Germline V CDR1 and CDR2: SGHTA, FQGNSA. The ends were cut back, 5 bases at V and 5 bases at J, with 19 bases in the middle. The CDR3 has 15 residues. The CDR3 loop is CASSAYTINRNEQYF. The CDR3 nucleotides read TGTGCCAGCAGCGCCTACACTATAAACAGGAACGAGCAGTACTTC. Drawing the rest from reference TRBV7-2 and TRBJ2-7, the complete variable domain is GAGVSQSPSNKVTEKGKDVELRCDPISGHTALYWYRQSLGQGLEFLIYFQGNSAPDKSGLPSDRFSAERTGGSVSTLTIQRTQQEDSAVYLCASSAYTINRNEQYFGPGTRLTVT.

The chain joins TRBV10-3 to TRBJ1-1, with a tentative D call TRBD1 (5 bases). From germline, CDR1 is ENHRY and CDR2 SYGVKD. Trimming shortened V by 7 bases and J by 1 base, and 10 bases separated the two germline ends. CDR3 length: 13 amino acids. CDR3 in amino acids: CAITRQQNTEAFF. In DNA form, the CDR3 reads TGTGCCATCACGAGACAGCAGAACACTGAAGCTTTCTTT.

This chain uses TRBV28 with TRBJ1-1; D gene uncertain. The germline V and J ends were trimmed by 6 bases and 4 bases, with 12 bases remaining between them. Germline lookup yields CDR1 MDHEN and CDR2 SYDVKM. The CDR3 has 13 amino acids. CDR3 bases: TGTGCCAGCAGGTCGATAGAAGGCACTGAAGCTTTCTTT. Translated, it gives CASRSIEGTEAFF.

The gene calls are TRBV19 and TRBJ1-5, with 7 bases fitting TRBD1. Germline CDR1 and CDR2: LNHDA and SQIVND (reference sequence). The CDR3 is 15 amino acids. The J segment lost 9 bases and the V segment lost 5 bases, leaving 13 bases of the junction unmatched. As DNA, the CDR3 is TGTGCCAGTAGTCCCGGGGACAGCCCCGCGGGGCCCCAGCATTTT. Protein: CASSPGDSPAGPQHF.

The chain is built from TRBV10-1 and TRBJ2-5; D unclear. V dropped 3 bases and J dropped 1 base, with 3 bases sitting between them. CDR1 and CDR2 from the germline V gene are WNHNN and SYGVQD (reference sequence). This CDR3 comprises 12 residues. Here the CDR3 DNA reads TGCGCCAGCAGTGACCTCCAAGAGACCCAGTACTTC. This codes for CASSDLQETQYF.

The gene calls are TRBV6-2 or TRBV6-3 and TRBJ1-1, with a weak D call TRBD1 (5 bases). V was trimmed by 8 bases and J by 3 bases, leaving 16 bases between them. The length of the CDR3 is 14 residues. Germline values: CDR1 MNHEY, CDR2 SVGEGT. The CDR3 DNA is TGTGCCAGCGGCCGGGCCCGAGGGGACACTGAAGCTTTCTTT. Translated: CASGRARGDTEAFF.